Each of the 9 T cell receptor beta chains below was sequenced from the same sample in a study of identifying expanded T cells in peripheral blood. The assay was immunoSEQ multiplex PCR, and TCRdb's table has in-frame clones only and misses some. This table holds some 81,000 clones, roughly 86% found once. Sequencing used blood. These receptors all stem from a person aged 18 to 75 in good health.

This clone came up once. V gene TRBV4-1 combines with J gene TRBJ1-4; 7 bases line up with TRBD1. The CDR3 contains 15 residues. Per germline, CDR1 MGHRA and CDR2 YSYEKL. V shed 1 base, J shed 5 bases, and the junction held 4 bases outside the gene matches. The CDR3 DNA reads TGCGCCAGCAGCCAAGTTCCAGGGGGGAATGAAAAACTGTTTTTT. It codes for CASSQVPGGNEKLFF.

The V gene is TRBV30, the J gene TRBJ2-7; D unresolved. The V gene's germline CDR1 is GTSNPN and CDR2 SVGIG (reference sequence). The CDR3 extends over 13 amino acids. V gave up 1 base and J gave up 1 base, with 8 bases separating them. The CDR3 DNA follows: TGTGCCTGGAGTGCATTATCTTCCTACGAGCAGTACTTC. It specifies CAWSALSSYEQYF.

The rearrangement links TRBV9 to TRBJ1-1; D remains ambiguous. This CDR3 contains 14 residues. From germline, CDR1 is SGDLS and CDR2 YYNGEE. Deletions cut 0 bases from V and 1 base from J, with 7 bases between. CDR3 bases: TGTGCCAGCAGCGTAGGGGGAGAGAACACTGAAGCTTTCTTT. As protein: CASSVGGENTEAFF.

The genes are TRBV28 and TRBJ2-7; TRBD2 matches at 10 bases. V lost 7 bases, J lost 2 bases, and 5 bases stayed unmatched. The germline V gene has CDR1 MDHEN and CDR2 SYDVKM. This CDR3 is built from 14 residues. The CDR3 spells CASNGLADPYEQYF. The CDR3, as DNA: TGTGCCAGCAACGGACTAGCGGATCCCTACGAGCAGTACTTC.

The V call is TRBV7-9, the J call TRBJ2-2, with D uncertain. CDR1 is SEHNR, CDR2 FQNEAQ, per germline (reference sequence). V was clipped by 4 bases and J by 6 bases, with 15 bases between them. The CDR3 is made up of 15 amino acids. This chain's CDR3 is CASSSPTASPGELFF. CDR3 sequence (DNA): TGTGCCAGCAGCTCCCCAACAGCGTCCCCCGGGGAGCTGTTTTTT.

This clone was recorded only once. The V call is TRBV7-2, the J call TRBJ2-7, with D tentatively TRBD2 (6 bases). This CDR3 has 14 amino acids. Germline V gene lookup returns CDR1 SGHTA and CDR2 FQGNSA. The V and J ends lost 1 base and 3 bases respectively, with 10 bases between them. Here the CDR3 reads CASSLVTGVYEQYF. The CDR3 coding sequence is TGTGCCAGCAGCTTAGTGACGGGAGTCTACGAGCAGTACTTC.

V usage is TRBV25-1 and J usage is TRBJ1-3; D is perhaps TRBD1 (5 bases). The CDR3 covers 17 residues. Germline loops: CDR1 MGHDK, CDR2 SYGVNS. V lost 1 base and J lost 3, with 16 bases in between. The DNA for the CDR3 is TGTGCCAGCAGTGAATTTGGGGCAGGGCCCCTTGGAAACACCATATATTTT. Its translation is CASSEFGAGPLGNTIYF.

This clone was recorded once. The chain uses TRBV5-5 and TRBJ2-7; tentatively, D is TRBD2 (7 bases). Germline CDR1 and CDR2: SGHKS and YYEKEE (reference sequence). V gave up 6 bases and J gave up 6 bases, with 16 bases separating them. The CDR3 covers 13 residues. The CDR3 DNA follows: TGTGCCAGCAATATCTGGGAGGGGGGCGAGCAGTACTTC. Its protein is CASNIWEGGEQYF.

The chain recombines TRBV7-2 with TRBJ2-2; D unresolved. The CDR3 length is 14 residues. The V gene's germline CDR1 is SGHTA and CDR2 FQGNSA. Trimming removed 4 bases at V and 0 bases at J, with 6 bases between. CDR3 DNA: TGTGCCAGCAGCTACCTATCGAACACCGGGGAGCTGTTTTTT. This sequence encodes CASSYLSNTGELFF.